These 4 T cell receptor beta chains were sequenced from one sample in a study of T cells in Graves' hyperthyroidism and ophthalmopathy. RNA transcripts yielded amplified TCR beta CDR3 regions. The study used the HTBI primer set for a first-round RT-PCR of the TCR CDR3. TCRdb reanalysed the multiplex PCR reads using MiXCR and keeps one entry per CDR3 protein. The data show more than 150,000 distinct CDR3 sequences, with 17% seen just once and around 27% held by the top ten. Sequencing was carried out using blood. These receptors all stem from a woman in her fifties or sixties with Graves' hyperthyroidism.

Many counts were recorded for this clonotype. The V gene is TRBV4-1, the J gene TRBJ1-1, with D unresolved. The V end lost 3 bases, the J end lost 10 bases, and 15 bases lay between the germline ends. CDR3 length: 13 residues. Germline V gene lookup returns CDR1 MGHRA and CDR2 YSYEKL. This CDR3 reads CASSQTSGLGAFF. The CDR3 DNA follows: TGCGCCAGCAGCCAGACGAGCGGGCTTGGAGCTTTCTTT.

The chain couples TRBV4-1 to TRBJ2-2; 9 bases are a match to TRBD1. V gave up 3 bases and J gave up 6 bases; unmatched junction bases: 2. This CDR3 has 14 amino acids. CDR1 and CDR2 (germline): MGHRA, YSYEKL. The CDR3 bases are TGCGCCAGCAGCCAGGGACAGGGCGCCGGGGAGCTGTTTTTT. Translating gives CASSQGQGAGELFF.

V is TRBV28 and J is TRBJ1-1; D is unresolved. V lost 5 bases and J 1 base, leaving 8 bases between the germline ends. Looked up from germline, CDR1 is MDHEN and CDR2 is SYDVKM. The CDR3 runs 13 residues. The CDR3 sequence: CASSAVANTEAFF. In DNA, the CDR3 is TGTGCCAGCAGTGCCGTTGCGAACACTGAAGCTTTCTTT.

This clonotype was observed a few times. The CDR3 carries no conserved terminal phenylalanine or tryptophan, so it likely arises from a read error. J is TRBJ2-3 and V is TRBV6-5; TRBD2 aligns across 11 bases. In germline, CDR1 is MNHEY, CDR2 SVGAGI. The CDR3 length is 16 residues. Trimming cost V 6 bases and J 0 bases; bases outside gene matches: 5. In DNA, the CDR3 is TGTGCCAGCAGGAAAGGGACTAGCGGCAGCACAGATACGCAGTATCTT. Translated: CASRKGTSGSTDTQYL.